The rows below give T cell receptor beta chains drawn from one sample of a study of CD8 T cells in Susac syndrome. One entry per CDR3 protein, called by TCRdb with MiXCR from the immunoSEQ multiplex PCR reads. Of approximately 150,000 distinct CDR3 sequences listed, roughly 95% were seen once; the top ten hold under 0.095%. Input material: CD4+ T cells from PBMCs. These receptors all come from a human donor in good health. The CDR3 runs from the conserved cysteine through the conserved F or W. A D gene is named only where the DNA matches it firmly. Clone size is given for some rows only: seen once, a few or many times, or a class if the clone is expanded.

CDR3aa: CASSPRTGNGTDTQYF
CDR3nt: TGTGCCAGCAGCCCCCGGACAGGGAACGGCACAGATACGCAGTATTTT
v_gene: TRBV7-9
abundance: .
j_gene: TRBJ2-3
d_gene: TRBD1

CDR3aa: CASSGLAGADTQYF
CDR3nt: TGTGCCAGCAGTGGACTAGCGGGAGCAGATACGCAGTATTTT
v_gene: TRBV6-4
abundance: .
j_gene: TRBJ2-3
d_gene: TRBD2

CDR3aa: CASSRTGGDYNEQFF
CDR3nt: TGTGCCAGCAGTCGGACAGGGGGCGACTACAATGAGCAGTTCTTC
v_gene: TRBV6-4
abundance: .
j_gene: TRBJ2-1
d_gene: TRBD1

CDR3aa: CASSLRGGGRSGNTIYF
CDR3nt: TGTGCCAGCAGCCTACGAGGTGGGGGCCGGAGTGGAAACACCATATATTTT
v_gene: TRBV2
abundance: .
j_gene: TRBJ1-3
d_gene: .

CDR3aa: CASSPWDRGEQYF
CDR3nt: TGTGCCAGCAGTCCTTGGGACAGGGGGGAGCAGTACTTC
v_gene: TRBV27
abundance: .
j_gene: TRBJ2-7
d_gene: TRBD1

CDR3aa: CASGPRGPYEQYF
CDR3nt: TGTGCCAGCGGACCCAGAGGGCCCTACGAGCAGTACTTC
v_gene: TRBV7-2
abundance: .
j_gene: TRBJ2-7
d_gene: .

CDR3aa: CASRYRTAVSYEQYF
CDR3nt: TGTGCCAGCAGGTATAGGACAGCCGTCTCCTACGAGCAGTACTTC
v_gene: TRBV2
abundance: .
j_gene: TRBJ2-7
d_gene: .

CDR3aa: CASSQGRGFNTEAFF
CDR3nt: TGTGCCAGCAGCCAAGGAAGAGGGTTCAACACTGAAGCTTTCTTT
v_gene: TRBV3-1
abundance: once
j_gene: TRBJ1-1
d_gene: .

CDR3aa: CASSLWRGGTDTQYF
CDR3nt: TGTGCCAGCAGCTTATGGAGGGGGGGCACAGATACGCAGTATTTT
v_gene: TRBV7-2
abundance: .
j_gene: TRBJ2-3
d_gene: .

CDR3aa: CASSTRLGDTEAFF
CDR3nt: TGTGCCAGTAGTACAAGATTGGGGGACACTGAAGCTTTCTTT
v_gene: TRBV19
abundance: .
j_gene: TRBJ1-1
d_gene: .

CDR3aa: CASIRGPRSNTEAFF
CDR3nt: TGCGCCAGCATCCGTGGGCCCAGGTCGAACACTGAAGCTTTCTTT
v_gene: TRBV5-1
abundance: .
j_gene: TRBJ1-1
d_gene: .

CDR3aa: CSAPTATVSGANVLTF
CDR3nt: TGCAGCGCACCGACGGCTACCGTCTCTGGGGCCAACGTCCTGACTTTC
v_gene: TRBV29-1
abundance: .
j_gene: TRBJ2-6
d_gene: .

CDR3aa: CASSEFYRSYEQYF
CDR3nt: TGTGCCAGCAGTGAATTCTATAGATCTTACGAGCAGTACTTC
v_gene: TRBV2
abundance: .
j_gene: TRBJ2-7
d_gene: .

CDR3aa: CASSLAGTSVTYEQYF
CDR3nt: TGTGCCAGCAGCTTAGCGGGGACTAGCGTCACCTACGAGCAGTACTTC
v_gene: TRBV7-2
abundance: .
j_gene: TRBJ2-7
d_gene: TRBD2

CDR3aa: CSARDRGTYGYTF
CDR3nt: TGCAGTGCTAGAGATCGGGGAACCTATGGCTACACCTTC
v_gene: TRBV20-1
abundance: .
j_gene: TRBJ1-2
d_gene: .

CDR3aa: CAWSVAAWGDTQYF
CDR3nt: TGTGCCTGGAGTGTAGCGGCTTGGGGAGATACGCAGTATTTT
v_gene: TRBV30
abundance: .
j_gene: TRBJ2-3
d_gene: .

CDR3aa: CVVSGGEADTQYF
CDR3nt: TGTGTGGTATCTGGGGGCGAAGCAGATACGCAGTATTTT
v_gene: TRBV10-3
abundance: once
j_gene: TRBJ2-3
d_gene: .

CDR3aa: CSARSPPNTEAFF
CDR3nt: TGCAGTGCTAGGTCCCCCCCGAACACTGAAGCTTTCTTT
v_gene: TRBV20-1
abundance: .
j_gene: TRBJ1-1
d_gene: .

CDR3aa: CSARWGGTEAFF
CDR3nt: TGCAGTGCTAGATGGGGTGGCACTGAAGCTTTCTTT
v_gene: TRBV20-1
abundance: .
j_gene: TRBJ1-1
d_gene: .

CDR3aa: CASSLATGRDQPQHF
CDR3nt: TGTGCCAGCAGCTTAGCGACAGGGCGCGATCAGCCCCAGCATTTT
v_gene: TRBV7-9
abundance: .
j_gene: TRBJ1-5
d_gene: TRBD1

CDR3aa: CASSIGTGRLNYGYTF
CDR3nt: TGTGCCAGTAGTATCGGGACAGGGAGGCTGAACTATGGCTACACCTTC
v_gene: TRBV19
abundance: .
j_gene: TRBJ1-2
d_gene: TRBD1

CDR3aa: CASSQDIGTGSSEAFF
CDR3nt: TGTGCCAGCAGCCAAGATATCGGGACAGGGAGTAGTGAAGCTTTCTTT
v_gene: TRBV4-2
abundance: .
j_gene: TRBJ1-1
d_gene: TRBD1

CDR3aa: CSARDRANTEAFF
CDR3nt: TGCAGTGCACGCGACAGGGCGAACACTGAAGCTTTCTTT
v_gene: TRBV20-1
abundance: .
j_gene: TRBJ1-1
d_gene: TRBD1

CDR3aa: CSAPDRVGYNSPLHF
CDR3nt: TGCAGTGCCCCGGACAGGGTGGGCTATAATTCACCCCTCCACTTT
v_gene: TRBV20-1
abundance: once
j_gene: TRBJ1-6
d_gene: TRBD1

CDR3aa: CAWSVGRDQPQHF
CDR3nt: TGTGCCTGGAGTGTGGGGAGGGATCAGCCCCAGCATTTT
v_gene: TRBV30
abundance: few
j_gene: TRBJ1-5
d_gene: .

CDR3aa: CSARDQGSTGELFF
CDR3nt: TGCAGTGCTAGAGATCAGGGGAGCACCGGGGAGCTGTTTTTT
v_gene: TRBV20-1
abundance: .
j_gene: TRBJ2-2
d_gene: .

CDR3aa: CSARLGPNTEAFF
CDR3nt: TGCAGTGCCCGACTGGGCCCGAACACTGAAGCTTTCTTT
v_gene: TRBV20-1
abundance: .
j_gene: TRBJ1-1
d_gene: .

CDR3aa: CASSLEANYGYTF
CDR3nt: TGTGCCAGCAGCTTGGAGGCTAACTATGGCTACACCTTC
v_gene: TRBV5-4
abundance: .
j_gene: TRBJ1-2
d_gene: .

CDR3aa: CATSVGREATGELFF
CDR3nt: TGTGCCACCAGTGTGGGCAGGGAGGCCACCGGGGAGCTGTTTTTT
v_gene: TRBV24-1
abundance: .
j_gene: TRBJ2-2
d_gene: .

CDR3aa: CASSPGQANTEAFF
CDR3nt: TGTGCCAGCAGCCCGGGGCAAGCGAACACTGAAGCTTTCTTT
v_gene: TRBV7-2
abundance: .
j_gene: TRBJ1-1
d_gene: .

CDR3aa: CASSPPGTLNPYEQYF
CDR3nt: TGTGCCAGCTCACCACCCGGGACGTTGAACCCCTACGAGCAGTACTTC
v_gene: TRBV18
abundance: .
j_gene: TRBJ2-7
d_gene: .

CDR3aa: CASSGQERDTQYF
CDR3nt: TGTGCCAGCAGCGGACAGGAGCGGGATACGCAGTATTTT
v_gene: TRBV2
abundance: once
j_gene: TRBJ2-3
d_gene: TRBD1

CDR3aa: CARETGYEQYF
CDR3nt: TGTGCCAGAGAGACAGGCTACGAGCAGTACTTC
v_gene: TRBV2
abundance: .
j_gene: TRBJ2-7
d_gene: .

CDR3aa: CASSISVGRMDTEAFF
CDR3nt: TGTGCCAGCAGCATCAGTGTGGGTCGTATGGACACTGAAGCTTTCTTT
v_gene: TRBV5-4
abundance: .
j_gene: TRBJ1-1
d_gene: .

CDR3aa: CASSFNGLAGGHEQYF
CDR3nt: TGTGCCAGCAGTTTCAACGGACTAGCGGGAGGACACGAGCAGTACTTC
v_gene: TRBV28
abundance: .
j_gene: TRBJ2-7
d_gene: TRBD2

CDR3aa: CSARAGGVDTQYF
CDR3nt: TGCAGTGCTAGAGCCGGTGGAGTAGATACGCAGTATTTT
v_gene: TRBV20-1
abundance: .
j_gene: TRBJ2-3
d_gene: .

CDR3aa: CASSQETGVSGSWYEQYF
CDR3nt: TGTGCCAGCAGCCAAGAAACGGGTGTAAGCGGGAGTTGGTACGAGCAGTACTTC
v_gene: TRBV4-2
abundance: .
j_gene: TRBJ2-7
d_gene: TRBD2

CDR3aa: CATRQGADTQYF
CDR3nt: TGTGCCACCAGACAGGGAGCAGATACGCAGTATTTT
v_gene: TRBV24-1
abundance: .
j_gene: TRBJ2-3
d_gene: .

CDR3aa: CASSWVEVETQYF
CDR3nt: TGTGCCAGCAGTTGGGTAGAAGTAGAGACCCAGTACTTC
v_gene: TRBV12-3/TRBV12-4
abundance: .
j_gene: TRBJ2-5
d_gene: .

CDR3aa: CASSLLAVPSGNEQFF
CDR3nt: TGCGCCAGCAGCCTCCTTGCGGTCCCTTCGGGGAATGAGCAGTTCTTC
v_gene: TRBV5-1
abundance: .
j_gene: TRBJ2-1
d_gene: .

CDR3aa: CASSLLSGQLDNEQFF
CDR3nt: TGTGCCAGCAGTTTACTTTCGGGACAGCTCGACAATGAGCAGTTCTTC
v_gene: TRBV28
abundance: once
j_gene: TRBJ2-1
d_gene: TRBD1

CDR3aa: CASSLGRITAYEQYF
CDR3nt: TGTGCCAGCAGCTTGGGGCGGATTACGGCCTACGAGCAGTACTTC
v_gene: TRBV5-6
abundance: .
j_gene: TRBJ2-7
d_gene: .

CDR3aa: CSARTDRVNTEAFF
CDR3nt: TGCAGTGCTCGCACGGACAGGGTGAACACTGAAGCTTTCTTT
v_gene: TRBV20-1
abundance: .
j_gene: TRBJ1-1
d_gene: TRBD1

CDR3aa: CAISEGGDYGYTF
CDR3nt: TGTGCCATCAGTGAGGGGGGTGACTATGGCTACACCTTC
v_gene: TRBV10-3
abundance: .
j_gene: TRBJ1-2
d_gene: .

CDR3aa: CATSSTQSTDTQYF
CDR3nt: TGTGCCACCAGTTCGACACAATCCACAGATACGCAGTATTTT
v_gene: TRBV24-1
abundance: .
j_gene: TRBJ2-3
d_gene: .